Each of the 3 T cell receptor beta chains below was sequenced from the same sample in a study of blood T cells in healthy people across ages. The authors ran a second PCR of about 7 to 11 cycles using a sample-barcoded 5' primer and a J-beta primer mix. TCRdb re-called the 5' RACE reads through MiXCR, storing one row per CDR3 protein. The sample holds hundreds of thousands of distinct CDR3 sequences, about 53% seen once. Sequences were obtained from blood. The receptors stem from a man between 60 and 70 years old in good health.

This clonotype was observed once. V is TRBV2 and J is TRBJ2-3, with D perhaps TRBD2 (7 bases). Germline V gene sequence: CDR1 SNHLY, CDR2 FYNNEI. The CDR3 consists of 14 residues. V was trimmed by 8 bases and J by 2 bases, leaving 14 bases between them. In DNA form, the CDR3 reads TGTGCCAGCGGGGCGGGGGCAGTCACAGATACGCAGTATTTT. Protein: CASGAGAVTDTQYF.

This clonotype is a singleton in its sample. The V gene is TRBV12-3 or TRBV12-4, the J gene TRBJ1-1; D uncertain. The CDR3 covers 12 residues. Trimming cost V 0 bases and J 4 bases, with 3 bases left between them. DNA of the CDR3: TGTGCCAGCAGTTTAGCGCCCACTGAAGCTTTCTTT. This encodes CASSLAPTEAFF.

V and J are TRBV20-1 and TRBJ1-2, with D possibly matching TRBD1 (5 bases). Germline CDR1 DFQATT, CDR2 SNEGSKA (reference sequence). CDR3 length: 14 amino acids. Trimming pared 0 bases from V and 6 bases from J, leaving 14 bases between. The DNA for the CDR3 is TGCAGTGCTAGAGATTGGGCAGGGAGGGATGGCTACACCTTC. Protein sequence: CSARDWAGRDGYTF.